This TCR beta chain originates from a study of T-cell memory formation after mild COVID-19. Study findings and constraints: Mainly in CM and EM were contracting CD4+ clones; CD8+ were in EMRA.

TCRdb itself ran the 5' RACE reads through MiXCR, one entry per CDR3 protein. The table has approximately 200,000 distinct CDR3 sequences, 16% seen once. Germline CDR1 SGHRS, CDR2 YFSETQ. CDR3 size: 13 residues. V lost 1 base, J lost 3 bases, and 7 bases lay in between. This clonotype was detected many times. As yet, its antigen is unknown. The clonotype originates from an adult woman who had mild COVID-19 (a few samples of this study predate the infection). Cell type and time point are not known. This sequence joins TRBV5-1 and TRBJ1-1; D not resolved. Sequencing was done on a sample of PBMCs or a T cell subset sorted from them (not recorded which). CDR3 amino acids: CASSLTGDTEAFF. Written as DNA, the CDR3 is TGCGCCAGCAGCTTGACTGGGGACACTGAAGCTTTCTTT.